The clone carrying this TCR beta chain has just one count. Antigen specificity is unknown. The data stem from a study of beta chain features in type 1 diabetes. Study-wide points: Across all four CD4+ subsets, people with type 1 diabetes showed modestly shorter TCRB CDR3s.

Investigators reverse transcribed all isolated RNA, so they sequenced expressed TCRB transcripts. Clones were read by immunoSEQ multiplex PCR, and TCRdb kept only the in-frame ones, dropping some. The sample contains approximately 150,000 clones, over 55% of which appear only once. Every donor provided one heparinised blood draw, which averaged approximately 100 mL. CDR3 length: 13 amino acids. V was cut by 3 bases and J by 4 bases, with 4 bases left in between. Per germline, CDR1 SGHVS and CDR2 FQNEAQ. The sequenced sample was naive CD4+ T cells from blood. The origin of this receptor is a man younger than 45 with type 1 diabetes. The V gene is TRBV7-8, the J gene TRBJ2-6; D remains ambiguous. The CDR3 loop reads CASSFTGANVLTF. DNA for the CDR3: TGTGCCAGCAGCTTTACAGGGGCCAACGTCCTGACTTTC.